This T cell receptor (beta chain) was identified during a study of blood T cell repertoires in COVID-19. Whole-study context: Spain, Italy and the United States supplied samples that represented acute and convalescent COVID-19. PBMCs, B-cell-depleted T cells, or T cells provided the cDNA or gDNA that made up the material.

Seattle-derived patients entered the study during active infection and were followed longitudinally. Losses at the gene ends were 2 bases for V and 8 bases for J; bases not matched to a gene: 11. Germline CDR1 reads KGHDR; CDR2 reads SFDVKD. The CDR3 sequence is 16 residues long. In the source study's methods: By means of reference gene primer amplification, nucleated cell counts were estimated. Produced via immunoSEQ multiplex PCR; TCRdb's table is partial and in-frame only. The DNA gave D and trimming, while V, J and clone size come from that table. There are some 150,000 clones in the sample; 80% to 90% occur only once, and 8% lies in the top ten.

The sequenced material came from peripheral blood. The chain combines TRBV24-1 with TRBJ2-1, with 7 positions matching TRBD1. The sequence derives from a woman aged 60 to 75 with COVID-19, enrolled during active disease. The CDR3 spells CATSDWTGPGSDEQFF. As DNA, the CDR3 is TGTGCCACCAGTGATTGGACAGGCCCAGGCAGCGATGAGCAGTTCTTC.